The clone carrying this T cell receptor beta chain occurred many times. Its antigen is undetermined. Library construction for TCR beta used iRepertoire HTBI primers and Arm-PCR of CDR3 regions. Methods used by the authors: Taken together, the samples had roughly 56 TRBV and roughly 15 TRBJ segments identified. MiXCR, run by TCRdb on the multiplex PCR reads, gives a single entry per CDR3 protein. The V and J calls and clone size come from TCRdb's table, not from the authors' own analysis. The table shows more than 400,000 distinct CDR3 sequences, with around 15% occurring only once. The source of the sample is a study of regulatory T cells in long-lasting Graves disease. Findings of the study overall: Newly diagnosed Graves' patients exceeded persistent ones in TCR diversity.

The germline gives CDR1 SGHRS, CDR2 YFSETQ. V shed 0 bases, J shed 6 bases, and the junction held 7 bases outside the gene matches. The length of the CDR3 is 15 residues. Noted time point: newly diagnosed GD, antithyroid drugs for less than 3 months. Extracted RNA from PBMCs served as the source of the TCR library. This sample was also put to use in a study of T cells in Graves' hyperthyroidism and ophthalmopathy. That paper adds: Graves' hyperthyroidism is called stable when ophthalmopathy does not progress within 18 months. The TCR CDR3 first-round RT-PCR relied on the HTBI primer set.

This receptor was taken from a man between 40 and 49 years old with Graves disease. The V gene is TRBV5-1, the J gene TRBJ1-1; 8 nucleotides align to TRBD1. Specimen: peripheral blood mononuclear cells (PBMCs), collected at new diagnosis, from a patient treated with antithyroid drugs. CDR3 sequence: CASSLGQGKWAEAFF. The CDR3 region has the DNA TGCGCCAGCAGCTTGGGACAGGGGAAATGGGCTGAAGCTTTCTTT. The full variable domain, with the rest looked up from reference TRBV5-1 and TRBJ1-1, is KAGVTQTPRYLIKTRGQQVTLSCSPISGHRSVSWYQQTPGQGLQFLFEYFSETQRNKGNFPGRFSGRQFSNSRSEMNVSTLELGDSALYLCASSLGQGKWAEAFFGQGTRLTVV.